These 20 T cell receptor beta chains were all obtained from the same sample, sequenced in a study of cytomegalovirus exposure and HLA in healthy donors (dated by TCRdb to about 2017). The library was obtained by the immunoSEQ multiplex PCR assay. The multiplex PCR relied on a mix of 60 forward primers for TCR Vbeta segments and 13 reverse primers for TCR Jbeta segments. TCRdb took over this immuneACCESS table, retaining in-frame rearrangements with V and J assigned. Such tables are incomplete; in checked studies, under half of the missing clones stem from an unresolved V gene, and the remainder is unexplained. Per the sample table, the count is around 130,000 clones. The ten largest clones add up to roughly 2% of the sample. Sequenced: PBMCs. Source of these receptors: an older woman in good health and CMV-seronegative.

The rearrangement links TRBV7-9 to TRBJ2-7; 7 bases match TRBD2. This CDR3 region has 15 residues. V trimming: 1 base; J trimming: 3 bases; junction bases outside the gene matches: 6. Per germline, CDR1 SEHNR and CDR2 FQNEAQ (reference sequence). CDR3 protein: CASSLESGGRYEQYF. The CDR3 DNA reads as TGTGCCAGCAGCTTAGAGTCGGGGGGACGCTACGAGCAGTACTTC.

The genes are TRBV28 and TRBJ2-7, with 7 positions matching TRBD1. Germline loops: CDR1 MDHEN, CDR2 SYDVKM. Trimming removed 6 bases from V and 0 bases from J; junction bases left unmatched: 8. This CDR3 contains 15 residues. CDR3 nucleotides: TGTGCCAGCAGCCGTACAGGGGTCAACTCCTACGAGCAGTACTTC. Amino acid sequence: CASSRTGVNSYEQYF.

The chain carries TRBV10-1 and TRBJ2-1; 11 nucleotides line up with TRBD2. The CDR3 contains 16 residues. The V gene's germline CDR1 is WNHNN and CDR2 SYGVQD (reference sequence). The trim removed 5 bases at V and 0 bases at J, leaving 3 bases unmatched. The CDR3 region is CASSRLAGSSYNEQFF. The CDR3 nucleotides are TGCGCCAGCAGTCGACTAGCGGGGAGCTCCTACAATGAGCAGTTCTTC.

The chain has TRBV5-1 and TRBJ2-1; weak D call: TRBD1 (7 bases). With 1 base removed from V and 0 bases from J, the gap between germline ends came to 11 bases. Germline CDR1 SGHRS, CDR2 YFSETQ. This CDR3 region has 16 residues. In nucleotides, the CDR3 is TGCGCCAGCAGCTTGTCCCAGGGGGGCTCCTACAATGAGCAGTTCTTC. This encodes CASSLSQGGSYNEQFF.

The genes are TRBV6-1 and TRBJ1-4, with D unresolved. This CDR3 contains 13 residues. Germline CDR1 is MNHNS and CDR2 is SASEGT. V was clipped by 5 bases and J by 10 bases, with 14 bases between them. Here the CDR3 reads CASSPPPVGKLFF. The CDR3 bases are TGTGCCAGCAGTCCCCCCCCAGTTGGAAAACTGTTTTTT.

V and J are TRBV5-1 and TRBJ1-5; D is perhaps TRBD1 (6 bases). Germline CDR1 SGHRS, CDR2 YFSETQ. The CDR3 consists of 14 residues. Deletions cut 4 bases from V and 3 bases from J, with 11 bases between. The CDR3 loop is CASSLGQNNQPQHF. The CDR3 region has the DNA TGCGCCAGCAGCCTAGGACAGAACAATCAGCCCCAGCATTTT.

This chain connects TRBV21-1 to TRBJ2-1; the DNA was not used to check the table's D call, TRBD1. TRBV21-1 is marked as a pseudogene. The CDR3 extends over 16 amino acids. This CDR3 reads CASSPHTGHSYNEQFF. CDR3 bases: TGTGCCAGCAGCCCCCACACGGGACACTCCTACAATGAGCAGTTCTTC.

This chain uses TRBV28 with TRBJ1-5; 7 bases align to TRBD1. The length of the CDR3 is 16 residues. Trimming at V came to 6 bases and at J to 2 bases, leaving 10 bases not matched to a gene. The germline CDR1 and CDR2 sequences are MDHEN and SYDVKM. As DNA, the CDR3 is TGTGCCAGCAGCAAAGACGACAGGGTAGGCAATCAGCCCCAGCATTTT. Its translation: CASSKDDRVGNQPQHF.

The V call is TRBV28, the J call TRBJ1-3; 12 bases match TRBD1. CDR1 is MDHEN, CDR2 SYDVKM, per germline. J lost 4 bases, V lost 6 bases, and 4 bases had no gene match. The CDR3 loop spans 15 amino acids. This chain's CDR3 is CASRSGQGAGNTIYF. The CDR3 DNA sequence: TGTGCCAGCAGATCGGGACAGGGGGCGGGAAACACCATATATTTT.

This sequence joins TRBV4-1 and TRBJ2-1; the match to TRBD1 covers 10 bases. The V segment lost 3 bases and the J segment 7 bases; nucleotides outside the gene matches: 6. The CDR3 loop spans 15 amino acids. CDR1 is MGHRA, CDR2 YSYEKL, per germline. In DNA, the CDR3 is TGCGCCAGCAGCCAGGTTGGGGGACAGGGGAATGAGCAGTTCTTC. Translation: CASSQVGGQGNEQFF.

The genes are TRBV7-9 and TRBJ1-2; no reliable D call. V dropped 5 bases and J dropped 4 bases, with 14 bases sitting between them. Germline assignment: CDR1 SEHNR and CDR2 FQNEAQ (reference sequence). The CDR3 runs 14 residues. The CDR3 DNA reads as TGTGCCAGCAGCCCGCCCGGGGTCGGCTATGGCTACACCTTC. It is translated as CASSPPGVGYGYTF.

V is TRBV5-1 and J is TRBJ2-5; 8 bases fit TRBD2. The J call may be faulty, since TRBJ2-7 better matches the DNA end. The CDR3 extends over 14 amino acids. CDR1 and CDR2 from the germline V gene are SGHRS and YFSETQ. CDR3 loop: CASSFDSGGYEQYF. As DNA, the CDR3 is TGCGCCAGCAGTTTTGACAGCGGGGGCTACGAGCAGTACTTC.

The V and J genes are TRBV5-8 and TRBJ1-1, with TRBD1 as a possible D gene (6 bases). The CDR3 length is 16 residues. V was trimmed by 2 bases and J by 0 bases, leaving 14 bases between them. Germline V gene data show CDR1 as SGHTS and CDR2 as YDEGEE. For the CDR3, the DNA is TGTGCCAGCAGCTTAGGACAGACTTTAATGAACACTGAAGCTTTCTTT. Amino acid sequence: CASSLGQTLMNTEAFF.

The V call is TRBV5-1, the J call TRBJ2-2; 9 bases are shared with TRBD1. From germline, CDR1 is SGHRS and CDR2 YFSETQ. The CDR3 loop spans 18 amino acids. V was clipped by 2 bases and J by 5 bases; unmatched bases: 13. In DNA, the CDR3 is TGCGCCAGCAGCTTTTTCGAACAGGGGGCAAAGGGTACCGGGGAGCTGTTTTTT. Encoded protein: CASSFFEQGAKGTGELFF.

The genes are TRBV7-3 and TRBJ2-2; 9 nucleotides match TRBD1. The J segment lost 6 bases and the V segment lost 5 bases, leaving 13 bases of the junction unmatched. The germline CDR1 and CDR2 sequences are SGHTA and FQGTGA. The CDR3 totals 17 residues. The CDR3 bases are TGTGCCAGCAGCACTGGGACAGGGAGTTTTGTAGCCGGGGAGCTGTTTTTT. Encoded protein: CASSTGTGSFVAGELFF.

The CDR3 DNA reads as TGTGCCAGCAGTGAAATGTGGGGCGGCGGACCCTACGAGCAGTACTTC. It yields the protein CASSEMWGGGPYEQYF. The chain joins TRBV6-1 to TRBJ2-7; tentatively, D is TRBD1 (5 bases). The V and J ends lost 2 bases and 2 bases respectively, with 16 bases between them. Germline values: CDR1 MNHNS, CDR2 SASEGT. The CDR3 covers 16 residues.

The gene calls are TRBV18 and TRBJ2-5; D is undetermined. Germline V lookup: CDR1 KGHSH, CDR2 LQKENI. This CDR3 is 13 amino acids long. V was clipped by 2 bases and J by 3 bases, with 7 bases between them. CDR3 sequence (DNA): TGTGCCAGCTCACCATCTTCAGAAGAGACCCAGTACTTC. Amino acids: CASSPSSEETQYF.

Remarks on this clone: The same CDR3 can be traced to other DNA sequences in this sample. The chain uses TRBV4-1 and TRBJ1-3, with 7 bases lining up with TRBD1. Looked up from germline, CDR1 is MGHRA and CDR2 is YSYEKL. This CDR3 is built from 17 residues. J lost 0 bases, V lost 0 bases, and 5 bases had no gene match. CDR3 bases: TGCGCCAGCAGCCAAGATCAAAGGGGGCTCTCTGGAAACACCATATATTTT. Protein product: CASSQDQRGLSGNTIYF.

This sequence joins TRBV2 and TRBJ2-7; TRBD1 matches 8 bases. The V gene end was trimmed by 8 bases and the J gene end by 2 bases; junction bases not matched to a gene: 5. Germline-derived CDR1 and CDR2 are SNHLY and FYNNEI. CDR3 length: 13 residues. The CDR3 loop is CASGQGPTYEQYF. As DNA, the CDR3 is TGTGCCAGCGGACAGGGACCTACCTACGAGCAGTACTTC.

The CDR3 is CASSVEGQGRDEQFF. CDR3 sequence (DNA): TGTGCCAGCAGCGTAGAGGGACAGGGTCGGGATGAGCAGTTCTTC. The J gene is TRBJ2-1, the V gene TRBV9, with 9 positions matching TRBD1. This CDR3 region has 15 residues. The V and J ends lost 0 bases and 8 bases, in that order; junction bases with no gene match: 6. The germline CDR1 and CDR2 sequences are SGDLS and YYNGEE.